This T cell receptor beta chain came from a study of blood T cell repertoires in COVID-19. For the study at large: Collection of acute and convalescent COVID-19 samples took place in the United States, Italy and Spain. Sources were T cells, B-cell-depleted T cells, or PBMCs; the material itself was cDNA or gDNA.

Per the original methods: Reference gene primer amplification gave estimated nucleated cell counts. Clones were sequenced by immunoSEQ multiplex PCR, and TCRdb holds only the in-frame ones, with some missing. V and J calls and clone size come straight from that table; D and trimming were deduced from the DNA. The sample records 40,000 to 45,000 clones, about 88% being singletons. The sample taken for sequencing was peripheral blood. The sequence derives from a human donor in a cohort sampled during active COVID-19.

The CDR3 DNA is TGTGCCAGCAGCGTAGACTCCAGGGAGACCCAGTACTTC. It specifies CASSVDSRETQYF. This chain connects TRBV9 to TRBJ2-5; D not resolved. V gave up 0 bases and J gave up 5 bases, with 8 bases separating them. CDR1 and CDR2 (germline): SGDLS, YYNGEE. The CDR3 spans 13 residues. The full variable domain, completed using reference TRBV9 and TRBJ2-5, is DSGVTQTPKHLITATGQRVTLRCSPRSGDLSVYWYQQSLDQGLQFLIQYYNGEERAKGNILERFSAQQFPDLHSELNLSSLELGDSALYFCASSVDSRETQYFGPGTRLLVL.